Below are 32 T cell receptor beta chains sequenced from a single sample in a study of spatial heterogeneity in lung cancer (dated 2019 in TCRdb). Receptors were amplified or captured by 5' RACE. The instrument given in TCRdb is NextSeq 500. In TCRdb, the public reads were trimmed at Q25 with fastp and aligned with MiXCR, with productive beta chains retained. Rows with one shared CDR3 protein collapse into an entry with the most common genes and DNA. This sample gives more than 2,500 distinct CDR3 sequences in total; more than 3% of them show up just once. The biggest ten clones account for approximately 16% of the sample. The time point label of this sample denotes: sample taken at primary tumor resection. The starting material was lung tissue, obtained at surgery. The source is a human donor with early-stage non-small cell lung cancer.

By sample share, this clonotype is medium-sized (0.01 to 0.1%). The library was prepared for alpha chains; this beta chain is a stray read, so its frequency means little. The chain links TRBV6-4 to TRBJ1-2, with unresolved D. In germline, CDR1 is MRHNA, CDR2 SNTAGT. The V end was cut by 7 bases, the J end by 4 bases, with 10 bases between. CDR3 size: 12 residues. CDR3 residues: CASTPAAYGYTF. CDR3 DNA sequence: TGTGCCAGCACCCCCGCCGCCTATGGCTACACCTTC.

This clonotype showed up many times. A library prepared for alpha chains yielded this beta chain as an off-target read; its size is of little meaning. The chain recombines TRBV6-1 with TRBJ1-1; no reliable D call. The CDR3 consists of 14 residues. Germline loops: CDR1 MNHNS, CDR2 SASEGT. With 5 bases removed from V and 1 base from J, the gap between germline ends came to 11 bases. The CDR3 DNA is TGTGCCAGCAGTCTATACCCACAGAACACTGAAGCTTTCTTT. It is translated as CASSLYPQNTEAFF.

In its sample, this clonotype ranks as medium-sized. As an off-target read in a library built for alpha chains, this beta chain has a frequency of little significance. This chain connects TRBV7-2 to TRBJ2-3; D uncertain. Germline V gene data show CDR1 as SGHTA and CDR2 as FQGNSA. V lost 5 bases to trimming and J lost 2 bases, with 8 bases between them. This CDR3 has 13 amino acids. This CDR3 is CASSRRATDTQYF. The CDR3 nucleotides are TGTGCCAGCAGCCGCCGGGCCACAGATACGCAGTATTTT.

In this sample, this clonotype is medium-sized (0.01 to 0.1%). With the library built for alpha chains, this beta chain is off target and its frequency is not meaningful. The CDR3, as DNA: TGTGCCAGCAGCTTCGGACAGGGGTCGACAGATACGCAGTATTTT. This gives the protein CASSFGQGSTDTQYF. The gene calls are TRBV5-8 and TRBJ2-3, with 9 bases identical to TRBD1. Germline values: CDR1 SGHTS, CDR2 YDEGEE. This CDR3 has 15 amino acids. V lost 2 bases, J lost 3 bases, and 4 bases stayed unmatched. Drawing the rest from reference TRBV5-8 and TRBJ2-3, the complete variable domain is EAGVTQSPTHLIKTRGQQATLRCSPISGHTSVYWYQQALGLGLQFLLWYDEGEERNRGNFPPRFSGRQFPNYSSELNVNALELEDSALYLCASSFGQGSTDTQYFGPGTRLTVL.

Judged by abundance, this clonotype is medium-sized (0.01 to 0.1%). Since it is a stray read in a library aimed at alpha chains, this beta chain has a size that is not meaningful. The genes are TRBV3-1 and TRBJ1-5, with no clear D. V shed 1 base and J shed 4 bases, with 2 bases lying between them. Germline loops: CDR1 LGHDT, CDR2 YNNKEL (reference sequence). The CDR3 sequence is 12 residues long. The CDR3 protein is CASSQGNQPQHF. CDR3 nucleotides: TGTGCCAGCAGCCAAGGTAATCAGCCCCAGCATTTT.

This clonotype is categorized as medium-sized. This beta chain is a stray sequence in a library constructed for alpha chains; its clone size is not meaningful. The CDR3 here is CASSQSSDRPYNEQFF. As DNA, the CDR3 is TGCGCCAGCAGTCAATCGAGCGACAGGCCCTACAATGAGCAGTTCTTC. V gene TRBV23-1 combines with J gene TRBJ2-1; weak D call: TRBD1 (6 bases). TRBV23-1 is labeled an ORF, and its function is uncertain. The CDR3 has 16 residues. With 0 bases removed from V and 2 bases from J, the gap between germline ends came to 11 bases.

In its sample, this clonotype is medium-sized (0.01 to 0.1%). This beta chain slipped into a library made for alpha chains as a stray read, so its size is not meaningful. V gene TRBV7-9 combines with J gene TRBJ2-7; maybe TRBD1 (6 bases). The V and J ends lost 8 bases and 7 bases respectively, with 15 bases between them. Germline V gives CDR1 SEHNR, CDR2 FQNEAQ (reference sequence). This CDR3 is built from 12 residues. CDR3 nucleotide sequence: TGTGCCAGCGGGCAGGGGCTGTGGGAGCAGTACTTC. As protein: CASGQGLWEQYF.

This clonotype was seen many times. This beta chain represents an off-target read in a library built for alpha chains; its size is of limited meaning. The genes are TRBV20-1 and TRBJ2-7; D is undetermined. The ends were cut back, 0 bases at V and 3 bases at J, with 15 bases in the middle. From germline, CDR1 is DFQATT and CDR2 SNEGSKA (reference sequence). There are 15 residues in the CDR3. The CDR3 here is CSARDTVKDGYEQYV. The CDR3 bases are TGCAGTGCTAGAGATACAGTAAAGGACGGCTACGAGCAGTACGTC.

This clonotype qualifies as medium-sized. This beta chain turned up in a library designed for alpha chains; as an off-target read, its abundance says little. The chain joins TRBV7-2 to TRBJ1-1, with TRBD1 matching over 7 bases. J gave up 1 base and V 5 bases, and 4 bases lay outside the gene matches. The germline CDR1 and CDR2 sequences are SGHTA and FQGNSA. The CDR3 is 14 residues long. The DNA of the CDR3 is TGTGCCAGCAGCGCGGGACAGACGAACACTGAAGCTTTCTTT. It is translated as CASSAGQTNTEAFF.

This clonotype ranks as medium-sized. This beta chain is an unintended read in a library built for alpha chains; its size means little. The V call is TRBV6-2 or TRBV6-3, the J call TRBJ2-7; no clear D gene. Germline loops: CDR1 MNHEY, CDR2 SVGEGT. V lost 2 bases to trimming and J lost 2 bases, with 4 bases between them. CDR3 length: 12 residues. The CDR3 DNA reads TGTGCCAGCAGTTACCCGGCCTACGAGCAGTACTTC. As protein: CASSYPAYEQYF.

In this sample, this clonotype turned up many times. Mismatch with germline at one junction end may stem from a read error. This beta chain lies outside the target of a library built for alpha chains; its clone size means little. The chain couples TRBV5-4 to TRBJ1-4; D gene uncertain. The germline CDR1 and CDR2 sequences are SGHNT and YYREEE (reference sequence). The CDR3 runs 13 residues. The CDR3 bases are TGTGCCAGCAGCTTGGAGACCCCGGGCCCCGTTAGTTTT. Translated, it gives CASSLETPGPVSF.

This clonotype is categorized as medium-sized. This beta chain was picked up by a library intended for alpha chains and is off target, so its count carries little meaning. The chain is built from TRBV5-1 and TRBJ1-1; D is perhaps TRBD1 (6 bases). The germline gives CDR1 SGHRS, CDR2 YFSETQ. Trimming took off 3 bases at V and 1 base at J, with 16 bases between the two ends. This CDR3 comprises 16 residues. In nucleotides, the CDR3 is TGCGCCAGCAGCTGGAAAAAAACGACAGGGAACACTGAAGCTTTCTTT. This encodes CASSWKKTTGNTEAFF.

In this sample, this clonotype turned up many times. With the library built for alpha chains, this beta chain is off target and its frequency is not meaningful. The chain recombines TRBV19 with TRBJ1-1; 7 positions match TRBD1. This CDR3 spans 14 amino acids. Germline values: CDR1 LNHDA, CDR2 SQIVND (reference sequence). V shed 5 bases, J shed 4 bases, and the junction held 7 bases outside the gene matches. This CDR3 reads CASSHRDRVTEAFF. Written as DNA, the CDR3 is TGTGCCAGTAGTCACCGGGACAGAGTCACTGAAGCTTTCTTT. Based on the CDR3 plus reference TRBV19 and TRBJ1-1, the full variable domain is DGGITQSPKYLFRKEGQNVTLSCEQNLNHDAMYWYRQDPGQGLRLIYYSQIVNDFQKGDIAEGYSVSREKKESFPLTVTSAQKNPTAFYLCASSHRDRVTEAFFGQGTRLTVV.

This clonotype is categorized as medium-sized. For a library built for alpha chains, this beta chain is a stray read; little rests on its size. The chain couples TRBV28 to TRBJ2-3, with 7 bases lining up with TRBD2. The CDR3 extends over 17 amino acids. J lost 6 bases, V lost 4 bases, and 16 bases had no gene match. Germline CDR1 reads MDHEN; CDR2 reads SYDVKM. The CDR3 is CASSYPRIGGRTDTQYF. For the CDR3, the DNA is TGTGCCAGCAGTTACCCCAGGATCGGCGGGAGAACGGATACGCAGTATTTT.

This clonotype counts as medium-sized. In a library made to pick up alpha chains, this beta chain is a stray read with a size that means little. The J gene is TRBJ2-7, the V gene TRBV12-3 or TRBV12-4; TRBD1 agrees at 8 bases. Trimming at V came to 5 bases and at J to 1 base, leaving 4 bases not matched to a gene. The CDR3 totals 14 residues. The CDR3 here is CASSMTGESYEQYF. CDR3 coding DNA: TGTGCCAGCAGTATGACAGGGGAATCCTACGAGCAGTACTTC.

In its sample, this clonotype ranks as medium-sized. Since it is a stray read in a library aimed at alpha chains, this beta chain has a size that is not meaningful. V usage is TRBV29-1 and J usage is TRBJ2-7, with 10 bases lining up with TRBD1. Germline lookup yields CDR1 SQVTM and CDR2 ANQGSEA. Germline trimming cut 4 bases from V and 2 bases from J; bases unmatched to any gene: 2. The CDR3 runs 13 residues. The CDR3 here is CSVAGQGAYEQYF. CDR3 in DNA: TGCAGCGTTGCCGGACAGGGGGCCTACGAGCAGTACTTC.

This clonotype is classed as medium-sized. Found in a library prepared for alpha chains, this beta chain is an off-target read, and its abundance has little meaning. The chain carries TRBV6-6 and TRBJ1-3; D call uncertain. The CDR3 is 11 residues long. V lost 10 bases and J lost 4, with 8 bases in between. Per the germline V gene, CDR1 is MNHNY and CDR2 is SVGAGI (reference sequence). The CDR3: CATTIGNTIYF. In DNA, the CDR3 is TGTGCCACGACTATCGGAAACACCATATATTTT.

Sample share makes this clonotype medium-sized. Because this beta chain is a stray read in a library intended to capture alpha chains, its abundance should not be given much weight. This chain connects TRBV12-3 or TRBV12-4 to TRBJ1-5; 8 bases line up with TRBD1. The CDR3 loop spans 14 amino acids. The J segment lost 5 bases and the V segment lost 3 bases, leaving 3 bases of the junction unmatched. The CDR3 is CASSLTGVDQPQHF. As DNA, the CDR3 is TGTGCCAGCAGTTTGACAGGGGTGGATCAGCCCCAGCATTTT.

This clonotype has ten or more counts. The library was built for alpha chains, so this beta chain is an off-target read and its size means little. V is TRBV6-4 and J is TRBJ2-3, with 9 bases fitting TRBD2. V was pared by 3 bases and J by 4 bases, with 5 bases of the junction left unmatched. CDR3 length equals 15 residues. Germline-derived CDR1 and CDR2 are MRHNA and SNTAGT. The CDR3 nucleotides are TGTGCCAGCAGTGAGGCGGGGGGGGCGTCAGATACGCAGTATTTT. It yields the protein CASSEAGGASDTQYF.

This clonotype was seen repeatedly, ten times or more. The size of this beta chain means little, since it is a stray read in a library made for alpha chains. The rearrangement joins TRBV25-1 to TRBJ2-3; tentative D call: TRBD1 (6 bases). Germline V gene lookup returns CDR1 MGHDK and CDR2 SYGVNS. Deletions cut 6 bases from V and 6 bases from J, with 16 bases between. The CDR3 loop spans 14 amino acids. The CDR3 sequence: CASSRGMGTDTQYF. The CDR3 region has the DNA TGTGCCAGCAGCAGGGGCATGGGTACGGATACGCAGTATTTT.

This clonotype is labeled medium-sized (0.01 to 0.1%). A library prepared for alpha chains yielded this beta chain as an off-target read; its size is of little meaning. The CDR3 bases are TGTGCCAGCAGGCAGGGAAACACCATATATTTT. Its translation: CASRQGNTIYF. J is TRBJ1-3 and V is TRBV2; D gene uncertain. Trimming pared 6 bases from V and 4 bases from J, leaving 4 bases between. The CDR3 length is 11 residues. CDR1 is SNHLY, CDR2 FYNNEI, per germline.

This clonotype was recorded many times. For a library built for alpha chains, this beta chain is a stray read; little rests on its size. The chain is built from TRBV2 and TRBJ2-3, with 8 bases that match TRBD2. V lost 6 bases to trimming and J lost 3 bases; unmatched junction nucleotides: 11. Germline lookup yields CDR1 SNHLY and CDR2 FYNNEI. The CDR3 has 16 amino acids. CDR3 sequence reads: CASSDTGGPRTDTQYF. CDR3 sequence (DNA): TGTGCCAGCAGCGATACGGGGGGGCCTAGGACAGATACGCAGTATTTT.

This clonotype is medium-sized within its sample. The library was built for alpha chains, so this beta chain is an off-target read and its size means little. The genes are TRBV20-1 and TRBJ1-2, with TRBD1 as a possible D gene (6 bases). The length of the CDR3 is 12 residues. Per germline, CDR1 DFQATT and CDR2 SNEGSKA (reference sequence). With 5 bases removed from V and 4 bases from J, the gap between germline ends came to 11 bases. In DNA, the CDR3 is TGCAGTGCTGGAGGGGGATTCTATGGCTACACCTTC. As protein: CSAGGGFYGYTF.

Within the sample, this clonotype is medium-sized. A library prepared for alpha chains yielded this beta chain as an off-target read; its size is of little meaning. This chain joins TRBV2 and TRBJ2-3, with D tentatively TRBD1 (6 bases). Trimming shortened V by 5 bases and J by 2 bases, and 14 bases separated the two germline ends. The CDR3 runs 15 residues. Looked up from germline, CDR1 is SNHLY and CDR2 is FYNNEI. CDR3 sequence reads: CASSIEGESTDTQYF. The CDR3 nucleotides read TGTGCCAGCAGTATAGAGGGGGAGTCCACAGATACGCAGTATTTT.

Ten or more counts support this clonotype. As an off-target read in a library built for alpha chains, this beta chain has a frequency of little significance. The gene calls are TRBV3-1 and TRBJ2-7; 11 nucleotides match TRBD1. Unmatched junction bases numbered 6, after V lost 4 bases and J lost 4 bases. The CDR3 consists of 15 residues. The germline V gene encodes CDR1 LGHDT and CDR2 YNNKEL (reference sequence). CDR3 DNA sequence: TGTGCCAGCAGCCCGGGACAGGGGGGATCATACGAGCAGTACTTC. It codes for CASSPGQGGSYEQYF.

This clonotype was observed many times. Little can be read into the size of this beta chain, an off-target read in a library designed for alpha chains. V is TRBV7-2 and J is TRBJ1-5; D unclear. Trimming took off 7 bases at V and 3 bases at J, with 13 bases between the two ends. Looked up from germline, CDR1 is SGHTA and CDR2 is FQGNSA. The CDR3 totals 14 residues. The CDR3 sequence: CASNVGDFNQPQHF. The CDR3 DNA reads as TGTGCCAGCAATGTGGGAGACTTCAATCAGCCCCAGCATTTT. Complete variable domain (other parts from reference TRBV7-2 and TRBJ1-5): GAGVSQSPSNKVTEKGKDVELRCDPISGHTALYWYRQSLGQGLEFLIYFQGNSAPDKSGLPSDRFSAERTGGSVSTLTIQRTQQEDSAVYLCASNVGDFNQPQHFGDGTRLSIL.

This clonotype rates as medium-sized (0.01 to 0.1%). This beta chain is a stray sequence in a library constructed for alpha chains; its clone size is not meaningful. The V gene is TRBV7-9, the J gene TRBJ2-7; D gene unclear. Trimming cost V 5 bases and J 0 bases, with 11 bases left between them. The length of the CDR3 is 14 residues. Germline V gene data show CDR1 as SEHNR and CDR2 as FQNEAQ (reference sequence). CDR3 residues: CASSPPGGSYEQYF. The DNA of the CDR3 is TGTGCCAGCAGCCCTCCCGGCGGCTCCTACGAGCAGTACTTC. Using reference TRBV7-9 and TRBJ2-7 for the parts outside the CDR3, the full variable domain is DTGVSQNPRHKITKRGQNVTFRCDPISEHNRLYWYRQTLGQGPEFLTYFQNEAQLEKSRLLSDRFSAERPKGSFSTLEIQRTEQGDSAMYLCASSPPGGSYEQYFGPGTRLTVT.

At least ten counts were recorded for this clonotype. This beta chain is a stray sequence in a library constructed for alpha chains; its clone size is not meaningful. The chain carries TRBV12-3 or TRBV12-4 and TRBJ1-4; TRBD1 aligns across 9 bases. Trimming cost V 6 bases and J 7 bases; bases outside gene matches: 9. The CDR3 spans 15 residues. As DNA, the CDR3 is TGTGCCAGCAGACCCCGGACAGGGGAAGGTGAAAAACTGTTTTTT. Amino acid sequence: CASRPRTGEGEKLFF.

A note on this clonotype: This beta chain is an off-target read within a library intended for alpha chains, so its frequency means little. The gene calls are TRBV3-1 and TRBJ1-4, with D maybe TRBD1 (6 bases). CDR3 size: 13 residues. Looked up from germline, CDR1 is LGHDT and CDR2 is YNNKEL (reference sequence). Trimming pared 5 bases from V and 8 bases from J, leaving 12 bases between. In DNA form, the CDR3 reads TGTGCCAGCAGCGACAGGATAGGAGAAAAACTGTTTTTT. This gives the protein CASSDRIGEKLFF. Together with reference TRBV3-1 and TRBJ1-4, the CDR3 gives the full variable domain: DTAVSQTPKYLVTQMGNDKSIKCEQNLGHDTMYWYKQDSKKFLKIMFSYNNKELIINETVPNRFSPKSPDKAHLNLHINSLELGDSAVYFCASSDRIGEKLFFGSGTQLSVL.

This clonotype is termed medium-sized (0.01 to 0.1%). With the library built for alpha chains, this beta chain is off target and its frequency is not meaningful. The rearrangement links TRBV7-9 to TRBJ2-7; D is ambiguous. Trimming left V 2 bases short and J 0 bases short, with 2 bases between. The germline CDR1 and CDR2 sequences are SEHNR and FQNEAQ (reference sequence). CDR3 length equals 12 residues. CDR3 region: CASSLSSYEQYF. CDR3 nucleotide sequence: TGTGCCAGCAGCTTAAGCTCCTACGAGCAGTACTTC. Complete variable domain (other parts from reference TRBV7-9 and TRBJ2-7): DTGVSQNPRHKITKRGQNVTFRCDPISEHNRLYWYRQTLGQGPEFLTYFQNEAQLEKSRLLSDRFSAERPKGSFSTLEIQRTEQGDSAMYLCASSLSSYEQYFGPGTRLTVT.

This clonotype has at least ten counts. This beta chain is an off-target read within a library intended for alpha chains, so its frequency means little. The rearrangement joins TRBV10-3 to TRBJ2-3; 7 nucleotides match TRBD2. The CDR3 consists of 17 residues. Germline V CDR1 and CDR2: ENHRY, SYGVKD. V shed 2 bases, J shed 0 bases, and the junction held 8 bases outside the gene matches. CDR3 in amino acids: CAISEPLGAGSTDTQYF. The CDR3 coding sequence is TGTGCCATCAGTGAGCCTCTGGGAGCGGGGAGCACAGATACGCAGTATTTT.

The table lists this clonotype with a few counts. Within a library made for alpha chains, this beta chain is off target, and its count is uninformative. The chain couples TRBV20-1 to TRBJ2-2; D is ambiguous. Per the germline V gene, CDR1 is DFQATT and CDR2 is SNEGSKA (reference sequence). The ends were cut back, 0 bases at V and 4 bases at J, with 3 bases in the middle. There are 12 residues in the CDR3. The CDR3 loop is CSARDVTGELFF. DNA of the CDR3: TGCAGTGCTAGAGATGTCACCGGGGAGCTGTTTTTT.